One sample yielded the 4 T cell receptor beta chains listed below, sequenced in a study of OX40 agonist ivuxolimab in advanced cancers. Sequencing used immunoSEQ multiplex PCR; TCRdb keeps in-frame clones, though not all of them. Found here are some 13,000 clones, around 87% of them singletons; the top ten hold about 6.3%. The source was CD4+ or CD8+ T cells sorted from blood, collected in a trial of the OX40 agonist ivuxolimab. These receptor sequences come from an adult with an advanced solid tumor such as melanoma, head and neck, liver or kidney cancer.

The V and J genes are TRBV6-4 and TRBJ2-7; TRBD1 matches 9 bases. The CDR3 has 13 amino acids. The J segment lost 4 bases and the V segment lost 6 bases, leaving 4 bases of the junction unmatched. Germline V CDR1 and CDR2: MRHNA, SNTAGT. The CDR3 here is CASSQGQGYEQYF. The CDR3 DNA sequence: TGTGCCAGCAGCCAGGGACAGGGTTACGAGCAGTACTTC.

This chain connects TRBV5-8 to TRBJ1-2; D unclear. Deletions cut 4 bases from V and 2 bases from J, with 12 bases between. The germline V gene has CDR1 SGHTS and CDR2 YDEGEE. The CDR3 has 14 residues. The CDR3 DNA sequence: TGTGCCAGCAGCAGGGAGGGTCCGAACTATGGCTACACCTTC. As protein: CASSREGPNYGYTF.

As DNA, the CDR3 is TGTGCCAGCAGCTTACAAGCGGGGGTGGGTATTGATACGCAGTATTTT. It specifies CASSLQAGVGIDTQYF. The chain uses TRBV7-2 and TRBJ2-3, with 8 positions matching TRBD2. The CDR3 contains 16 residues. Germline CDR1 and CDR2: SGHTA and FQGNSA. V dropped 2 bases and J dropped 6; count of bases not matched to a gene: 10.

The V and J genes are TRBV11-1 and TRBJ1-4, with 8 positions matching TRBD1. The CDR3 runs to 14 residues. Germline values: CDR1 SGHAT, CDR2 FQDESV (reference sequence). Trimming at V came to 5 bases and at J to 10 bases, leaving 9 bases not matched to a gene. The CDR3 region has the DNA TGTGCCAGCAGCCTCACGGACAGGGAGGTAAAACTGTTTTTT. The encoded protein is CASSLTDREVKLFF.